This section outlines one T cell receptor beta chain sequence together with its context. Its cognate antigen is unknown. These data belong to a study of shared clonotypes between healthy human individuals. Study outcomes and limitations: Shared across several donors were around 5% of the naive CD4 clonotypes. Investigators expected sequencing depth to affect clonotype sharing among donors.

At deep level, the assay was performed. Some clones are missing from TCRdb's copy, which holds only in-frame ones; the method was immunoSEQ multiplex PCR. Among around 1 million clones listed, over 75% were seen once. Germline lookup yields CDR1 MNHEY and CDR2 SMNVEV (reference sequence). V lost 2 bases to trimming and J lost 5 bases, with 3 bases between them. CDR3 size: 11 residues. V usage is TRBV27 and J usage is TRBJ2-5; D gene ambiguous. What was sequenced was memory CD4+ T cells sorted from blood. Documented subset: CD45RA-negative fraction. The sequence derives from a man younger than 30 in good health. DNA of the CDR3: TGTGCCAGCAGTTTAACCGAGACCCAGTACTTC. Protein: CASSLTETQYF.